This entry lists 17 T cell receptor beta chains sequenced from one sample in a study of blood T cell repertoires in COVID-19. Measured with immunoSEQ multiplex PCR; TCRdb has only the in-frame clones, and not every one. The data show about 250,000 clones, with roughly 80% seen just once and approximately 4.4% held by the top ten. Sequenced material: peripheral blood. The receptors come from a man in his fifties with active or convalescent COVID-19.

The chain is built from TRBV19 and TRBJ1-1, with D perhaps TRBD1 (6 bases). This CDR3 has 13 amino acids. Looked up from germline, CDR1 is LNHDA and CDR2 is SQIVND (reference sequence). This chain's CDR3 is CASLARGDTEAFF. The CDR3, as DNA: TGTGCATCGTTGGCCAGGGGAGACACTGAAGCTTTCTTT.

The chain recombines TRBV7-8 with TRBJ2-5; D unresolved. Looked up from germline, CDR1 is SGHVS and CDR2 is FQNEAQ. Trimming removed 1 base at V and 1 base at J, with 13 bases between. The CDR3 sequence is 16 residues long. Here the CDR3 DNA reads TGTGCCAGCAGCTTAGTCTCGCGGCAGCCCCAAGAGACCCAGTACTTC. Protein: CASSLVSRQPQETQYF. Variable domain in full (rest from reference TRBV7-8 and TRBJ2-5): GAGVSQSPRYKVAKRGQDVALRCDPISGHVSLFWYQQALGQGPEFLTYFQNEAQLDKSGLPSDRFFAERPEGSVSTLKIQRTQQEDSAVYLCASSLVSRQPQETQYFGPGTRLLVL.

The DNA of the CDR3 is TGTGCCAGCAGCCCGAGCGGGGGGGACGAGCAGTACTTC. It is translated as CASSPSGGDEQYF. The chain employs TRBV12-3 or TRBV12-4 and TRBJ2-7; 10 positions match TRBD2. This CDR3 spans 13 amino acids. Unmatched junction bases numbered 4, after V lost 6 bases and J lost 5 bases.

The rearrangement uses TRBV28 and TRBJ1-5, with D perhaps matching TRBD1 (6 bases). Germline loops: CDR1 MDHEN, CDR2 SYDVKM. Trimming took 7 bases from V and 4 from J, leaving 14 bases between them. The CDR3 runs 14 residues. CDR3 sequence reads: CASTLPDRNQPQHF. In DNA form, the CDR3 reads TGTGCCAGCACCCTCCCCGACAGGAATCAGCCCCAGCATTTT.

This clone was seen at least ten times. The chain links TRBV19 to TRBJ2-7; no reliable D call. The CDR3 runs to 14 residues. V was pared by 2 bases and J by 0 bases, with 8 bases between. Germline values: CDR1 LNHDA, CDR2 SQIVND (reference sequence). The CDR3 reads CASSIIADSYEQYF. Here the CDR3 DNA reads TGTGCCAGTAGTATAATAGCAGACTCCTACGAGCAGTACTTC.

This clone was seen just once. The V call is TRBV10-3, the J call TRBJ2-3; 8 positions match TRBD1. CDR3 size: 15 residues. Germline CDR1 and CDR2: ENHRY and SYGVKD. Trimming took 4 bases from V and 2 from J; bases not matched to a gene: 5. DNA of the CDR3: TGTGCCATCAGTGGTCAGGGGGCGGACACAGATACGCAGTATTTT. This translates into CAISGQGADTDTQYF.

A single count supports this clone. V and J are TRBV9 and TRBJ2-2; 10 nucleotides align to TRBD1. The CDR3 totals 16 residues. The V segment lost 3 bases and the J segment 4 bases; nucleotides outside the gene matches: 6. Germline loops: CDR1 SGDLS, CDR2 YYNGEE. The CDR3 spells CASSGGTGDFTGELFF. CDR3 sequence (DNA): TGTGCCAGCAGCGGTGGGACAGGGGATTTCACCGGGGAGCTGTTTTTT.

The chain carries TRBV10-3 and TRBJ2-7, with 8 bases identical to TRBD1. The CDR3 runs 14 residues. V gave up 4 bases and J gave up 6 bases; unmatched junction bases: 8. Germline V CDR1 and CDR2: ENHRY, SYGVKD. CDR3 nucleotides: TGTGCCATCAGTGGAGGAGGGACAGGTTTCGAGCAGTACTTC. It translates to CAISGGGTGFEQYF.

This clone was observed a handful of times. This chain connects TRBV7-3 to TRBJ2-5; D unresolved. Trimming took 5 bases from V and 5 from J, leaving 9 bases between them. This CDR3 has 12 residues. Germline values: CDR1 SGHTA, CDR2 FQGTGA. The CDR3 here is CASSALEETQYF. CDR3 in DNA: TGTGCCAGCAGCGCCTTGGAGGAGACCCAGTACTTC. The full variable domain, its missing parts supplied by reference TRBV7-3 and TRBJ2-5, is GAGVSQTPSNKVTEKGKYVELRCDPISGHTALYWYRQSLGQGPEFLIYFQGTGAADDSGLPNDRFFAVRPEGSVSTLKIQRTERGDSAVYLCASSALEETQYFGPGTRLLVL.

The chain is built from TRBV5-1 and TRBJ2-7, with 14 bases matching TRBD2. The junction had 6 bases not matched to a gene; V was cut back by 4 bases and J by 3 bases. Germline CDR1 is SGHRS and CDR2 is YFSETQ. CDR3 length: 16 residues. CDR3 protein: CASSPGTSGGYYEQYF. In DNA form, the CDR3 reads TGCGCCAGCAGCCCCGGGACTAGCGGGGGATACTACGAGCAGTACTTC.

The chain links TRBV10-3 to TRBJ1-1; no firm D call. Trimming shortened V by 0 bases and J by 5 bases, and 10 bases separated the two germline ends. The CDR3 runs 14 residues. Germline assignment: CDR1 ENHRY and CDR2 SYGVKD. In DNA, the CDR3 is TGTGCCATCAGTGAGTCGAAGAGGGATACTGAAGCTTTCTTT. Encoded protein: CAISESKRDTEAFF.

This chain links TRBV5-1 with TRBJ2-5; the match to TRBD2 covers 12 bases. The germline V gene has CDR1 SGHRS and CDR2 YFSETQ. The CDR3 extends over 16 amino acids. Germline trimming cut 0 bases from V and 4 bases from J; bases unmatched to any gene: 4. The CDR3 DNA is TGCGCCAGCAGCTTGGCGGGGACTAGCGGGCGAGAGACCCAGTACTTC. As protein: CASSLAGTSGRETQYF.

This clone appeared once. The CDR3 protein is CASSFGSPSNEAFF. CDR3 coding DNA: TGTGCCAGCAGCTTTGGGAGTCCAAGTAATGAAGCTTTCTTT. The rearrangement links TRBV5-6 to TRBJ1-1; D is unclear. The CDR3 covers 14 residues. Germline CDR1 is SGHDT and CDR2 is YYEEEE. V lost 2 bases to trimming and J lost 7 bases, with 15 bases between them.

This sequence joins TRBV15 and TRBJ1-3; D may be TRBD1 (5 bases). V lost 4 bases and J 4 bases, leaving 14 bases between the germline ends. This CDR3 has 15 residues. The germline gives CDR1 LNHNV, CDR2 YYDKDF (reference sequence). The CDR3 protein is CATSTSAPGGNTIYF. In nucleotides, the CDR3 is TGTGCCACCAGCACAAGTGCGCCAGGGGGAAACACCATATATTTT.

The chain recombines TRBV28 with TRBJ1-2; D uncertain. Trimming pared 5 bases from V and 5 bases from J, leaving 18 bases between. CDR3 length: 15 amino acids. CDR1 MDHEN and CDR2 SYDVKM come from the germline V gene. The CDR3 is CASSPTPIGEYGYTF. In nucleotides, the CDR3 is TGTGCCAGCAGTCCAACCCCCATCGGGGAGTATGGCTACACCTTC.

This chain uses TRBV10-2 with TRBJ1-2; 7 bases match TRBD1. Germline V gene sequence: CDR1 WSHSY, CDR2 SAAADI. The CDR3 runs 14 residues. V gave up 3 bases and J gave up 1 base; unmatched junction bases: 2. CDR3 nucleotides: TGCGCCAGCAGTGAAACAGGGGATAACTATGGCTACACCTTC. Translating gives CASSETGDNYGYTF.

This rearrangement joins TRBV5-1 to TRBJ2-3, with D possibly being TRBD2 (5 bases). The CDR3 extends over 16 amino acids. CDR1 SGHRS and CDR2 YFSETQ come from the germline V gene. V lost 0 bases to trimming and J lost 5 bases, with 16 bases between them. CDR3 protein: CASSLGVARWEDTQYF. As DNA, the CDR3 is TGCGCCAGCAGCTTGGGGGTAGCGAGGTGGGAAGATACGCAGTATTTT. Filled out from reference TRBV5-1 and TRBJ2-3, the complete variable domain reads KAGVTQTPRYLIKTRGQQVTLSCSPISGHRSVSWYQQTPGQGLQFLFEYFSETQRNKGNFPGRFSGRQFSNSRSEMNVSTLELGDSALYLCASSLGVARWEDTQYFGPGTRLTVL.